These T cell receptor beta chains were read from a single sample in a study of T-cell reconstitution after alpha-beta-depleted transplantation in children. MiXCR was run by TCRdb on the PCR reads, yielding one entry per CDR3 protein. This sample carries a few hundred thousand distinct CDR3 sequences, about 9.9% of them seen once, and the ten largest clones take roughly a quarter. The sample in question was peripheral blood, obtained 180 days after TCRalphabeta/CD19-depleted stem cell transplant. These receptors were taken from a male patient between 2 and 15 years old who had a stem cell transplant for chronic granulomatous disease, so the T cells may come from the graft donor. CDR3s include the opening cysteine and the closing phenylalanine or tryptophan. The D gene is left open where the match is weak. The size of a clone is reported for some rows only, either as once, few or many, or as a class for expanded clones.

V: TRBV18
size: many
J: TRBJ2-2
D: TRBD2
CDR3: CASSPIAGTNTGELFF
DNA: TGTGCCAGCTCACCGATAGCGGGTACGAACACCGGGGAGCTGTTTTTT

V: TRBV13
size: many
J: TRBJ2-7
D: TRBD1
CDR3: CASSFRGQYEQYF
DNA: TGTGCCAGCAGCTTCAGGGGGCAATACGAGCAGTACTTC

V: TRBV5-1
size: many
J: TRBJ2-2
D: TRBD1
CDR3: CASSLAQGVTGELFF
DNA: TGCGCCAGCAGCTTGGCACAGGGGGTCACCGGGGAGCTGTTTTTT

V: TRBV3-1
size: many
J: TRBJ2-3
D: .
CDR3: CASSQRGWTDTQYF
DNA: TGTGCCAGCAGCCAGCGGGGATGGACAGATACGCAGTATTTT

V: TRBV5-4
size: .
J: TRBJ2-7
D: .
CDR3: CASSLDSDLYEQYF
DNA: TGTGCCAGCAGCTTGGATTCCGACTTGTACGAGCAGTACTTC

V: TRBV28
size: .
J: TRBJ1-4
D: TRBD1
CDR3: CATRPTGGGEKLFF
DNA: TGTGCCACACGTCCGACAGGGGGGGGTGAAAAACTGTTTTTT

V: TRBV28
size: many
J: TRBJ2-7
D: TRBD2
CDR3: CASSPLAGDWYEQYF
DNA: TGTGCCAGCAGCCCACTAGCGGGAGATTGGTACGAGCAGTACTTC

V: TRBV5-1
size: many
J: TRBJ2-3
D: .
CDR3: CASSLVDSYTDTQYF
DNA: TGCGCCAGCAGCTTGGTGGACTCTTACACAGATACGCAGTATTTT

V: TRBV13
size: many
J: TRBJ2-6
D: .
CDR3: CASSLGPAGANVLTF
DNA: TGTGCCAGCAGCTTAGGGCCAGCTGGGGCCAACGTCCTGACTTTC

V: TRBV12-5
size: .
J: TRBJ2-7
D: .
CDR3: CASGLVVTRGQTYEQYF
DNA: TGTGCTAGTGGTTTGGTGGTCACCCGAGGACAGACTTACGAGCAGTACTTC

V: TRBV5-1
size: many
J: TRBJ2-1
D: TRBD2
CDR3: CASSLAGTSGLGEQFF
DNA: TGCGCCAGCAGCTTGGCCGGGACTAGCGGGCTCGGTGAGCAGTTCTTC

V: TRBV9
size: many
J: TRBJ2-3
D: .
CDR3: CASSVATGTSTDTQYF
DNA: TGTGCCAGCAGCGTAGCTACAGGAACTAGCACAGATACGCAGTATTTT

V: TRBV28
size: .
J: TRBJ2-1
D: .
CDR3: CASSLSLPAGHEQFF
DNA: TGTGCCAGCAGTTTATCACTACCGGCGGGCCATGAGCAGTTCTTC

V: TRBV15
size: many
J: TRBJ2-3
D: .
CDR3: CATSSLGDTQYF
DNA: TGTGCCACCAGCTCTTTGGGGGATACGCAGTATTTT

V: TRBV12-3/TRBV12-4
size: many
J: TRBJ2-7
D: TRBD1
CDR3: CASSSVGQASYEQYF
DNA: TGTGCCAGCAGTTCCGTGGGACAGGCCTCCTACGAGCAGTACTTC

V: TRBV4-2
size: few
J: TRBJ1-6
D: TRBD1
CDR3: CASSRDRAGSDSPLHF
DNA: TGTGCCAGCAGCCGCGACAGGGCTGGCTCGGATTCACCCCTCCACTTT

V: TRBV12-3/TRBV12-4
size: many
J: TRBJ1-6
D: .
CDR3: CASSFGGLSSPLHF
DNA: TGTGCCAGCAGTTTCGGGGGATTGAGTTCACCCCTCCACTTT

V: TRBV5-1
size: many
J: TRBJ2-1
D: TRBD2
CDR3: CASSLDGTIQINEQFF
DNA: TGCGCCAGCAGCTTGGATGGGACTATCCAAATCAATGAGCAGTTCTTC

V: TRBV7-2
size: many
J: TRBJ1-1
D: .
CDR3: CASRSDLLAEAFF
DNA: TGTGCCAGCAGATCGGACCTTCTGGCTGAAGCTTTCTTT

V: TRBV3-1
size: many
J: TRBJ2-1
D: .
CDR3: CASSLTVSSYNEQFF
DNA: TGTGCCAGCAGCCTGACAGTGAGCTCCTACAATGAGCAGTTCTTC

V: TRBV28
size: many
J: TRBJ2-5
D: .
CDR3: CASSFVGGAGETQYF
DNA: TGTGCCAGCAGTTTTGTGGGGGGCGCGGGGGAGACCCAGTACTTC